A selection of T cell receptor beta chains follows, all from one sample in a study of blood T cell repertoires in COVID-19. The protocol was immunoSEQ multiplex PCR, while the TCRdb copy is restricted to in-frame clones and leaves out a portion. The profile covers about 180,000 clones, with approximately 86% appearing a single time and 1.5% to 2% taken by the ten largest. Sequenced sample: peripheral blood. The source is a woman between 45 and 65 years old with acute or convalescent COVID-19. The CDR3 runs from the conserved cysteine through the conserved F or W. Each record gives: CDR3 DNA, CDR3 protein, V gene, clone size, D gene, J gene. D genes are given only for firm matches. For some rows the clone size is stated as once, few or many, or as a class when expanded; others skip it.

CDR3nt: TGTGCCAGCAGCCAAAAGGGGCCCGGGGGGAATGGCTACACCTTC
CDR3aa: CASSQKGPGGNGYTF
v_gene: TRBV3-1/TRBV3-2
abundance: .
d_gene: .
j_gene: TRBJ1-2

CDR3nt: TGTGCCAGTAGTAAGGGTCGGGGGGGAGAGACCCAGTACTTC
CDR3aa: CASSKGRGGETQYF
v_gene: TRBV19
abundance: .
d_gene: TRBD2
j_gene: TRBJ2-5

CDR3nt: TGTGCCAGCAGCTTAGACAGGGCTGGAAACACCATATATTTT
CDR3aa: CASSLDRAGNTIYF
v_gene: TRBV7-8
abundance: .
d_gene: .
j_gene: TRBJ1-3

CDR3nt: TGTGCCAGCAGTACAGGTCGATTCTATGGCTACACCTTC
CDR3aa: CASSTGRFYGYTF
v_gene: TRBV2
abundance: .
d_gene: .
j_gene: TRBJ1-2

CDR3nt: TGCGCCAGCAGCCAAGACAGGGGGTATAATTCACCCCTCCACTTT
CDR3aa: CASSQDRGYNSPLHF
v_gene: TRBV4-1
abundance: .
d_gene: TRBD1
j_gene: TRBJ1-6

CDR3nt: TGTGCCAGCAGTTTCCCCCGGGGGATTGGCTACACCTTC
CDR3aa: CASSFPRGIGYTF
v_gene: TRBV28
abundance: .
d_gene: .
j_gene: TRBJ1-2

CDR3nt: TGTGCCAGCAGCTTCCGACTAGGGACGGGTGAGCAGTTCTTC
CDR3aa: CASSFRLGTGEQFF
v_gene: TRBV3-1/TRBV3-2
abundance: .
d_gene: .
j_gene: TRBJ2-1

CDR3nt: TGTGCCAGCTTCGCCCAGGGATCCCCTAATTCACCCCTCCACTTT
CDR3aa: CASFAQGSPNSPLHF
v_gene: TRBV28
abundance: .
d_gene: .
j_gene: TRBJ1-6

CDR3nt: TGTGCCAGTAGTATTTACGGGGGGGCCACAGATACGCAGTATTTT
CDR3aa: CASSIYGGATDTQYF
v_gene: TRBV19
abundance: .
d_gene: TRBD2
j_gene: TRBJ2-3

CDR3nt: TGTGCCAGCAGCTCTATACCGCTGGTCGTTGCGCAGTATTTT
CDR3aa: CASSSIPLVVAQYF
v_gene: TRBV7-6
abundance: .
d_gene: .
j_gene: TRBJ2-3

CDR3nt: TGTGCCAGCAGCCACCGACTATTTACCTACAATGAGCAGTTCTTC
CDR3aa: CASSHRLFTYNEQFF
v_gene: TRBV14
abundance: .
d_gene: .
j_gene: TRBJ2-1

CDR3nt: TGTGCCAGCAGCGTAACCGGGACAGATTCCTACGAGCAGTACTTC
CDR3aa: CASSVTGTDSYEQYF
v_gene: TRBV9
abundance: .
d_gene: TRBD1
j_gene: TRBJ2-7

CDR3nt: TGTGCCAGGAGACAGGAATTTGGCAATCAGCCCCAGCATTTT
CDR3aa: CARRQEFGNQPQHF
v_gene: TRBV19
abundance: .
d_gene: .
j_gene: TRBJ1-5

CDR3nt: TGTGCCAGCAGTCGCGGGACAGGGGGCACTGAAGCTTTCTTT
CDR3aa: CASSRGTGGTEAFF
v_gene: TRBV27
abundance: .
d_gene: TRBD1
j_gene: TRBJ1-1

CDR3nt: TGTGCCAGCAGCCCCCGGACAGACACTGAAGCTTTCTTT
CDR3aa: CASSPRTDTEAFF
v_gene: TRBV11-2
abundance: .
d_gene: .
j_gene: TRBJ1-1

CDR3nt: TGTGCCAGCAGCTTGGTTGGCGGGCGAAGCTCCTACAATGAGCAGTTCTTC
CDR3aa: CASSLVGGRSSYNEQFF
v_gene: TRBV5-6
abundance: .
d_gene: .
j_gene: TRBJ2-1

CDR3nt: TGCAGTGCTAGGAGCCAAGAGACCCAGTACTTC
CDR3aa: CSARSQETQYF
v_gene: TRBV20-1
abundance: .
d_gene: .
j_gene: TRBJ2-5

CDR3nt: TGTGCCAGCAGCCGCCGGGGGGCTAAAACCACCGGGGAGCTGTTTTTT
CDR3aa: CASSRRGAKTTGELFF
v_gene: TRBV3-1/TRBV3-2
abundance: .
d_gene: .
j_gene: TRBJ2-2

CDR3nt: TGTGCCAGCAGTCCGACAGGGGGCCACGAGACCCAGTACTTC
CDR3aa: CASSPTGGHETQYF
v_gene: TRBV7-9
abundance: .
d_gene: TRBD1
j_gene: TRBJ2-5

CDR3nt: TGTGCCAGTCGGCCGCAGGACTCTAACTATGGCTACACCTTC
CDR3aa: CASRPQDSNYGYTF
v_gene: TRBV19
abundance: .
d_gene: .
j_gene: TRBJ1-2

CDR3nt: TGTGCCAGCAGTTACTCGACTAGCGGGAGGCATGAGCAGTTCTTC
CDR3aa: CASSYSTSGRHEQFF
v_gene: TRBV6-2/TRBV6-3
abundance: .
d_gene: TRBD2
j_gene: TRBJ2-1

CDR3nt: TGTGCCACCAGAGGACAGGGGGCCTTAGAAGCTTTCTTT
CDR3aa: CATRGQGALEAFF
v_gene: TRBV27
abundance: .
d_gene: TRBD1
j_gene: TRBJ1-1

CDR3nt: TGCAGCGTTGACGGCGGATCTTACTACAATGAGCAGTTCTTC
CDR3aa: CSVDGGSYYNEQFF
v_gene: TRBV29-1
abundance: .
d_gene: .
j_gene: TRBJ2-1

CDR3nt: TGTGCCAGCAGCTTACCCAGTTGGCAGGGAATCGCTGAAGCTTTCTTT
CDR3aa: CASSLPSWQGIAEAFF
v_gene: TRBV7-2
abundance: once
d_gene: .
j_gene: TRBJ1-1

CDR3nt: TGCGCCAGCAGCCGGCTAGCGGGGCCCTACAATGAGCAGTTCTTC
CDR3aa: CASSRLAGPYNEQFF
v_gene: TRBV5-1
abundance: .
d_gene: TRBD2
j_gene: TRBJ2-1

CDR3nt: TGTGCCAGCTCCACAGTCCCGAACACTTCTGAAGCTTTCTTT
CDR3aa: CASSTVPNTSEAFF
v_gene: TRBV6-5
abundance: .
d_gene: .
j_gene: TRBJ1-1

CDR3nt: TGTGCCAGCAGGGGGACAACCCTTGAAGCTTTCTTT
CDR3aa: CASRGTTLEAFF
v_gene: TRBV2
abundance: .
d_gene: .
j_gene: TRBJ1-1

CDR3nt: TGTGCCTGGAGTGTCACCTTGTTCGTCCAGAAAGACTATGGCTACACCTTC
CDR3aa: CAWSVTLFVQKDYGYTF
v_gene: TRBV30
abundance: .
d_gene: .
j_gene: TRBJ1-2

CDR3nt: TGTGCCAGCAGTGAACGCACTGAAGCTTTCTTT
CDR3aa: CASSERTEAFF
v_gene: TRBV2
abundance: .
d_gene: .
j_gene: TRBJ1-1

CDR3nt: TGTGCCAGCAGCCGACAGGAACAAGAGACCCAGTACTTC
CDR3aa: CASSRQEQETQYF
v_gene: TRBV7-2
abundance: .
d_gene: .
j_gene: TRBJ2-5

CDR3nt: TGTGCCTGGAGTGTACCAGGCACAGATACGCAGTATTTT
CDR3aa: CAWSVPGTDTQYF
v_gene: TRBV30
abundance: few
d_gene: .
j_gene: TRBJ2-3

CDR3nt: TGTGCCAGCAGCCCGAGTTGGGTAGCGGGAGGGCGGGATACGCAGTATTTT
CDR3aa: CASSPSWVAGGRDTQYF
v_gene: TRBV7-2
abundance: .
d_gene: TRBD2
j_gene: TRBJ2-3

CDR3nt: TGTGCCTGGAGTGCCGGGACAGGGTATGGCTACACCTTC
CDR3aa: CAWSAGTGYGYTF
v_gene: TRBV30
abundance: .
d_gene: TRBD1
j_gene: TRBJ1-2

CDR3nt: TGTGCCTGGGGTCTCCGTGATGGCTACACCTTC
CDR3aa: CAWGLRDGYTF
v_gene: TRBV30
abundance: few
d_gene: .
j_gene: TRBJ1-2

CDR3nt: TGCAGCGTTGGAACGGGCTTTCCGGACTTCTATGGCTACACCTTC
CDR3aa: CSVGTGFPDFYGYTF
v_gene: TRBV29-1
abundance: .
d_gene: .
j_gene: TRBJ1-2

CDR3nt: TGCAGCGTTGAAATGTCAGGAGGGAACTATGGCTACACCTTC
CDR3aa: CSVEMSGGNYGYTF
v_gene: TRBV29-1
abundance: .
d_gene: .
j_gene: TRBJ1-2

CDR3nt: TGTGCCAGCAGCTTACTTATCTTCGGGAACATAGAGACCCAGTACTTC
CDR3aa: CASSLLIFGNIETQYF
v_gene: TRBV7-9
abundance: .
d_gene: .
j_gene: TRBJ2-5

CDR3nt: TGTGCCAGCAGCAACCGGGACAGGGCTGGCGAGCAGTACTTC
CDR3aa: CASSNRDRAGEQYF
v_gene: TRBV7-6
abundance: .
d_gene: TRBD1
j_gene: TRBJ2-7

CDR3nt: TGTGCCAGCAGCTCCCGGGATCCAGCCCCTTATGGCTACACCTTC
CDR3aa: CASSSRDPAPYGYTF
v_gene: TRBV7-2
abundance: .
d_gene: .
j_gene: TRBJ1-2

CDR3nt: TGTGCCATCAGTGAATCAGGGGACGAAAAACTGTTTTTT
CDR3aa: CAISESGDEKLFF
v_gene: TRBV10-3
abundance: .
d_gene: .
j_gene: TRBJ1-4

CDR3nt: TGTGCCTGGAGTGTACTGGTTGGAAACACCATATATTTT
CDR3aa: CAWSVLVGNTIYF
v_gene: TRBV30
abundance: .
d_gene: .
j_gene: TRBJ1-3